Following are 24 T cell receptor beta chains from one sample sequenced in a study of blood T cells in healthy people across ages. A J-beta primer mix and a sample-barcoded 5' primer were used in a second PCR of roughly 6 to 11 cycles. TCRdb called the 5' RACE reads again in MiXCR, with one record for every CDR3 protein. The sample records some 1.4 million distinct CDR3 sequences, around 39% being singletons. Material for sequencing was blood. These receptors all stem from a woman aged 18-30 years in good health.

This clonotype turned up a few times. The CDR3 here is CASNWGGSGNSPLHF. CDR3 sequence (DNA): TGTGCCAGCAACTGGGGGGGCAGTGGGAATTCACCCCTCCACTTT. V usage is TRBV28 and J usage is TRBJ1-6; weak D call: TRBD1 (6 bases). The germline gives CDR1 MDHEN, CDR2 SYDVKM. The CDR3 extends over 15 amino acids. The V end lost 7 bases, the J end lost 7 bases, and 17 bases lay between the germline ends.

The chain has TRBV21-1 and TRBJ2-1; the D call in the table, TRBD2, was not verified against the DNA. TRBV21-1 is noted as a pseudogene. The CDR3 has 19 amino acids. The DNA of the CDR3 is TGTGCCAGCAGCAAAGCGACGGGGAGACTAGCGAGCTCCTACAATGAGCAGTTCTTC. Translation: CASSKATGRLASSYNEQFF.

The chain combines TRBV5-1 with TRBJ2-1; 8 nucleotides agree with TRBD1. The CDR3 consists of 16 residues. Germline CDR1 is SGHRS and CDR2 is YFSETQ. Trimming took 0 bases from V and 7 from J; bases not matched to a gene: 9. Written as DNA, the CDR3 is TGCGCCAGCAGCTTGGCGTGGCAGGGGACAGGTAATGAGCAGTTCTTC. Translated: CASSLAWQGTGNEQFF.

The chain uses TRBV27 and TRBJ1-2; D may be TRBD1 (5 bases). V lost 5 bases, J lost 4 bases, and 14 bases lay in between. The CDR3 consists of 14 residues. The germline gives CDR1 MNHEY, CDR2 SMNVEV (reference sequence). CDR3 amino acids: CASSDSYGAYGYTF. CDR3 nucleotide sequence: TGTGCCAGCAGTGACTCCTATGGGGCCTATGGCTACACCTTC.

In its sample, this clonotype was seen a few times. The chain uses TRBV20-1 and TRBJ2-2; D is uncertain. Trimming left V 5 bases short and J 3 bases short, with 10 bases between. This CDR3 is built from 13 residues. The germline V gene has CDR1 DFQATT and CDR2 SNEGSKA (reference sequence). This CDR3 reads CSASAEDTGELFF. In nucleotides, the CDR3 is TGCAGTGCTTCCGCTGAAGACACCGGGGAGCTGTTTTTT.

As concerns this clonotype: This likely reflects a read error, since a far larger clone is one base away. The chain recombines TRBV7-9 with TRBJ2-7, with 7 bases that match TRBD1. Losses at the gene ends were 4 bases for V and 5 bases for J; bases not matched to a gene: 2. The CDR3 is 12 amino acids. The germline V gene encodes CDR1 SEHNR and CDR2 FQNEAQ (reference sequence). CDR3: CASSSTGHEQYF. The CDR3 nucleotides are TGTGCCAGCAGCTCGACAGGGCACGAGCAGTACTTC.

The DNA for the CDR3 is TGTGCCAGCGCCCAGGCGCATTCACCCCTCCACTTT. It specifies CASAQAHSPLHF. This rearrangement joins TRBV27 to TRBJ1-6, with no clear D. Germline V gene lookup returns CDR1 MNHEY and CDR2 SMNVEV (reference sequence). V shed 8 bases and J shed 8 bases, with 10 bases lying between them. The CDR3 runs 12 residues.

The chain is built from TRBV20-1 and TRBJ2-3; the D call may be TRBD1 or TRBD2 (5 bases each). Germline assignment: CDR1 DFQATT and CDR2 SNEGSKA (reference sequence). The V and J ends lost 5 bases and 4 bases respectively, with 19 bases between them. The CDR3 extends over 15 amino acids. This CDR3 reads CSAPPGIGRADTQYF. In nucleotides, the CDR3 is TGCAGTGCTCCTCCCGGGATCGGCAGGGCAGATACGCAGTATTTT.

This chain links TRBV20-1 with TRBJ2-1; D may be TRBD2 (5 bases). The CDR3 spans 15 residues. Trimming removed 5 bases from V and 9 bases from J, with 23 bases in between. Germline V gene lookup returns CDR1 DFQATT and CDR2 SNEGSKA (reference sequence). CDR3 in amino acids: CSACQIIRTPSEQFF. CDR3 DNA: TGCAGTGCTTGCCAAATCATTCGGACTCCTAGTGAGCAGTTCTTC.

A few counts support this clonotype. The V and J genes are TRBV20-1 and TRBJ2-5, with 10 bases identical to TRBD1. CDR3 length: 16 amino acids. Germline V gene sequence: CDR1 DFQATT, CDR2 SNEGSKA (reference sequence). Germline trimming cut 3 bases from V and 11 bases from J; bases unmatched to any gene: 18. CDR3 nucleotide sequence: TGCAGTGCTAGTTTGTTTGGGACAGGGGTTAGGGATGAGCAGTACTTC. Translating it yields CSASLFGTGVRDEQYF.

This chain connects TRBV6-5 to TRBJ2-2; D is perhaps TRBD1 or TRBD2 (5 bases each). Trimming left V 8 bases short and J 1 base short, with 11 bases between. The CDR3 has 14 amino acids. Looked up from germline, CDR1 is MNHEY and CDR2 is SVGAGI. The CDR3 coding sequence is TGTGCCAGCGTCCCGGGGCAGAACACCGGGGAGCTGTTTTTT. This encodes CASVPGQNTGELFF.

CDR3 DNA sequence: TGTGCCAGCAGTTACGGCGGCAGGGAGGATACGCAGTATTTT. As protein: CASSYGGREDTQYF. The rearrangement uses TRBV6-5 and TRBJ2-3; the D call may be TRBD1 or TRBD2 (5 bases each). Germline V CDR1 and CDR2: MNHEY, SVGAGI. V lost 2 bases to trimming and J lost 6 bases, with 12 bases between them. The CDR3 sequence is 14 residues long.

This clonotype was seen only a few times. The chain links TRBV4-2 to TRBJ2-7; 10 bases line up with TRBD1. This CDR3 comprises 16 residues. V was clipped by 0 bases and J by 3 bases; unmatched bases: 5. Germline V gene lookup returns CDR1 LGHNA and CDR2 YNFKEQ. The CDR3 protein is CASSQDRDRGIYEQYF. As DNA, the CDR3 is TGTGCCAGCAGCCAAGATCGGGACAGGGGTATCTACGAGCAGTACTTC.

The sample holds a few counts of this clonotype. The rearrangement uses TRBV5-5 and TRBJ2-1, with 9 bases aligning to TRBD1. The CDR3 extends over 15 amino acids. Per germline, CDR1 SGHKS and CDR2 YYEKEE (reference sequence). V lost 4 bases and J lost 15; bases outside the gene matches: 17. The CDR3 DNA reads as TGTGCCAGCAGCCTGAGAACCGGGACAGGGCCTGTACCGTTCTTC. It translates to CASSLRTGTGPVPFF.

This clonotype turned up a few times. The J gene is TRBJ1-2, the V gene TRBV12-3 or TRBV12-4; D gene uncertain. Trimming took off 6 bases at V and 0 bases at J, with 8 bases between the two ends. The CDR3 sequence is 13 residues long. The CDR3 bases are TGTGCCAGCAGCCTATTACCTAACTATGGCTACACCTTC. It specifies CASSLLPNYGYTF.

CDR3 nucleotides: TGTGCCAGCAGCCCTAGCCCACTAGCGGGTTACACAGATACGCAGTATTTT. Its protein product is CASSPSPLAGYTDTQYF. The rearrangement uses TRBV7-3 and TRBJ2-3; 9 bases are shared with TRBD2. V trimming: 5 bases; J trimming: 2 bases; junction bases outside the gene matches: 11. The CDR3 extends over 17 amino acids. Germline CDR1 SGHTA, CDR2 FQGTGA.

V is TRBV19 and J is TRBJ1-2; the D gene is possibly TRBD1 (6 bases). Germline V gives CDR1 LNHDA, CDR2 SQIVND (reference sequence). The CDR3 has 16 amino acids. V was clipped by 2 bases and J by 3 bases, with 16 bases between them. The CDR3 here is CASSISGGARDYGYTF. DNA of the CDR3: TGTGCCAGTAGTATATCGGGGGGGGCCCGGGACTATGGCTACACCTTC.

This clonotype was counted many times. This rearrangement joins TRBV20-1 to TRBJ2-7, with D unclear. Germline lookup yields CDR1 DFQATT and CDR2 SNEGSKA (reference sequence). V gave up 1 base and J gave up 7 bases, with 5 bases separating them. This CDR3 is 10 amino acids long. The CDR3 DNA follows: TGCAGTGCTAGAGGCGGTGAGCAGTACTTC. Amino acids: CSARGGEQYF.

This clonotype was counted at least ten times. Here the CDR3 reads CSGSSGEIYNEQYF. CDR3 sequence (DNA): TGCAGTGGTTCTAGCGGGGAGATTTACAATGAGCAGTACTTC. V gene TRBV20-1 combines with J gene TRBJ2-1; 9 bases align to TRBD2. The J call could be wrong; TRBJ2-7 is a better fit for the DNA end. From germline, CDR1 is DFQATT and CDR2 SNEGSKA (reference sequence). There are 14 residues in the CDR3.

V and J are TRBV20-1 and TRBJ2-5; 9 nucleotides align to TRBD2. The CDR3 spans 14 residues. The V gene's germline CDR1 is DFQATT and CDR2 SNEGSKA (reference sequence). Trimming removed 2 bases from V and 11 bases from J; junction bases left unmatched: 12. The chain's CDR3 is CSARSLAGGPFQYF. For the CDR3, the DNA is TGCAGTGCTAGATCTCTGGCGGGGGGGCCATTTCAGTACTTC.

This clonotype was detected only a few times. The rearrangement links TRBV5-5 to TRBJ2-5; 13 bases align to TRBD2. There are 15 residues in the CDR3. Trimming cost V 10 bases and J 3 bases; bases outside gene matches: 9. Per the germline V gene, CDR1 is SGHKS and CDR2 is YYEKEE (reference sequence). This CDR3 is CAFQLGTSGEETQYF. The CDR3 nucleotides read TGTGCCTTTCAACTCGGGACTAGCGGGGAAGAGACCCAGTACTTC.

This clonotype occurred a few times. This chain links TRBV12-3 or TRBV12-4 with TRBJ2-7, with TRBD2 matching over 10 bases. This CDR3 has 15 amino acids. V lost 4 bases and J lost 2; bases outside the gene matches: 5. DNA of the CDR3: TGTGCCAGCAGTTCCCTTAGCGGGGGGCCCTACGAGCAGTACTTC. Residues: CASSSLSGGPYEQYF.

The rearrangement joins TRBV6-6 to TRBJ2-7; D gene ambiguous. The V gene lost 7 bases and the J gene lost 3 bases, with 16 bases spanning the gap. Germline values: CDR1 MNHNY, CDR2 SVGAGI (reference sequence). The CDR3 is made up of 14 amino acids. The CDR3 loop reads CASTTDGTNYEQYF. CDR3 DNA sequence: TGTGCCAGCACCACTGACGGAACCAACTACGAGCAGTACTTC.

The V and J genes are TRBV2 and TRBJ2-5; 10 bases align to TRBD1. From germline, CDR1 is SNHLY and CDR2 FYNNEI. With V trimmed by 10 bases and J by 4 bases, 3 bases remained unmatched. The CDR3 totals 12 residues. CDR3 region: CAKTGGGETQYF. As DNA, the CDR3 is TGTGCCAAGACAGGGGGCGGAGAGACCCAGTACTTC.